One sample yielded the 5 T cell receptor beta chains listed below, sequenced in a study of cytomegalovirus exposure and HLA in healthy donors. The PCR made use of 60 Vbeta and 13 Jbeta primers. The assay was immunoSEQ multiplex PCR, and TCRdb's table has in-frame clones only and misses some. The top ten clones hold more than 3% of a sample with roughly 190,000 clones, roughly 80% of them seen once. The sequencing sample was made of PBMCs. These receptors originate from a man aged 35 to 55 in good health and CMV-seropositive.

CDR3: CASSPSFGTRLPQETQYF. The CDR3 region has the DNA TGTGCCAGCAGCCCATCCTTCGGGACTAGATTACCACAAGAGACCCAGTACTTC. The chain recombines TRBV4-2 with TRBJ2-5, with 8 bases lining up with TRBD2. With 4 bases clipped from V and 2 bases from J, the junction kept 15 bases outside the gene matches. Per the germline V gene, CDR1 is LGHNA and CDR2 is YNFKEQ. This CDR3 region has 18 residues.

The V and J genes are TRBV28 and TRBJ2-7, with 8 positions matching TRBD2. CDR3 length equals 16 residues. Germline V gene data show CDR1 as MDHEN and CDR2 as SYDVKM. Germline trimming cut 0 bases from V and 5 bases from J; bases unmatched to any gene: 9. The CDR3 here is CASSLWAQRESDEQYF. CDR3 DNA: TGTGCCAGCAGTTTATGGGCCCAGCGGGAGTCGGACGAGCAGTACTTC.

This sequence joins TRBV5-1 and TRBJ2-7; TRBD1 matches 9 bases. Germline V gives CDR1 SGHRS, CDR2 YFSETQ. The CDR3 consists of 15 residues. V dropped 4 bases and J dropped 5; count of bases not matched to a gene: 10. CDR3: CASSLTGTGRDEQYF. The CDR3 DNA is TGCGCCAGCAGCCTTACCGGGACAGGGAGAGACGAGCAGTACTTC.

The genes are TRBV13 and TRBJ1-1, with 12 bases aligning to TRBD1. This CDR3 is 16 amino acids long. With 4 bases clipped from V and 4 bases from J, the junction kept 7 bases outside the gene matches. Germline-derived CDR1 and CDR2 are PRHDT and FYEKMQ (reference sequence). Here the CDR3 reads CASSSRDRGRFTEAFF. DNA for the CDR3: TGTGCCAGCAGCTCCCGGGACAGGGGGCGCTTCACTGAAGCTTTCTTT.

This sequence joins TRBV27 and TRBJ2-3; D might be TRBD2 (6 bases). Germline V gene lookup returns CDR1 MNHEY and CDR2 SMNVEV (reference sequence). This CDR3 region has 13 residues. Trimming removed 4 bases from V and 1 base from J, with 6 bases in between. CDR3 sequence reads: CASSWGGTDTQYF. The CDR3 DNA is TGTGCCAGCAGTTGGGGGGGCACAGATACGCAGTATTTT.